The subject of this entry is one TCR beta chain. The antigen is undetermined. The assay was immunoSEQ multiplex PCR, and TCRdb's table has in-frame clones only and misses some. The top ten hold approximately 2.6% of the sample, which has about 68,000 clones, approximately 91% seen once. The sample comes from a study of lymphopenia after photon versus proton radiotherapy. General observations from the study: Better survival with proton therapy was suggested as possible, not demonstrated. Proton therapy kept repertoires fairly stable, unlike photons, which gained effector/memory cells. Larger post-nadir TCR diversity loss correlated inversely with survival in deceased patients. Oligoclonal CD8+ Temra expansion after nadir drove photon patients' diversity drop.

Per germline, CDR1 SGHAT and CDR2 FQNNGV. CDR3 length equals 15 residues. The V end lost 5 bases, the J end lost 3 bases, and 17 bases lay between the germline ends. The chain employs TRBV11-2 and TRBJ2-7, with a tentative D call TRBD1 (6 bases). The source was peripheral blood, collected from a patient treated with photon-based radiotherapy. This TCR was sampled from a woman in her 70s with pancreatic cancer. The CDR3 protein is CASSVGRGSVYEQYF. The CDR3 nucleotides are TGTGCCAGCAGCGTAGGCAGGGGTTCCGTCTACGAGCAGTACTTC.